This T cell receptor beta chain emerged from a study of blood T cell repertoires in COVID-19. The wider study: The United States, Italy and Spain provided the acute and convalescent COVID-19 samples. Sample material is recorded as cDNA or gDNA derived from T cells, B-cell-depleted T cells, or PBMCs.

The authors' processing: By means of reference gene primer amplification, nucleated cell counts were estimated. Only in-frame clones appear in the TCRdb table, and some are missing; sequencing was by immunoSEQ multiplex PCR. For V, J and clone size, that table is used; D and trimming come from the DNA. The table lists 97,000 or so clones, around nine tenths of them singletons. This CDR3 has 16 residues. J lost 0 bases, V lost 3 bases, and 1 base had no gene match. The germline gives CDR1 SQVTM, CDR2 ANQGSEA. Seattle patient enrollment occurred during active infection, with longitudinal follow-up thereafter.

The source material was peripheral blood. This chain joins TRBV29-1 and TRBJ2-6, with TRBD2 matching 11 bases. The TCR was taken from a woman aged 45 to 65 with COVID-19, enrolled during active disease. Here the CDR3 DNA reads TGCAGCGTTGACCTAGCGGGGGGCTCTGGGGCCAACGTCCTGACTTTC. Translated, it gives CSVDLAGGSGANVLTF.